This record concerns one T cell receptor beta chain sequence. The antigen it recognizes is unknown. Deletion took 0 bases off V and 1 base off J, with a span of 13 bases between the germline ends. CDR1 SGHDT and CDR2 YYEEEE were looked up in the germline V gene. From the cysteine up to the phenylalanine, the CDR3 has a length of 16 residues. The read is trimmed to its CDR3 DNA, 48 bases read in frame from base 1. These data belong to a study of cytomegalovirus exposure and HLA in healthy donors (dated by TCRdb to about 2017). About the investigation overall: In an earlier analysis of approximately 640 of the donors, less than 350 Gb of sequence data and approximately 120 million unique TCR beta sequences from about 180 million T cells were reported. The aim of the study was to test whether cataloging public T cell receptors could identify signatures of past pathogen exposure. Among 398 genotyped donors of the cohort, an average of roughly 230,000 unique TCR beta nucleotide sequences was sequenced per donor, of which about 19% were non-productive. Using immunosequencing, the study profiled T cell repertoires from some 670 subjects and related those repertoires to cytomegalovirus serostatus. Every repertoire in the discovery cohort had been generated on one and the same sequencing platform. The number of donors typed differed by locus, with about 629-630 for A, B, C, DRB1 and DQB1, around 520 for DQA1, 600 to 610 for DPA1, and around 460 for DPB1. An earlier analysis of several hundred of the donors applied high-throughput TCR beta sequencing to assess whether each TCR beta V gene segment acted as functional or pseudogenic. Alongside the repertoire data, information on donor age, sex, ethnicity and CMV serostatus was compiled. Four or five DR-DQ haplotypes were treated as single units for association and clustering because of strong linkage in the cohort. In a later analysis, previously published TCR beta repertoires from more than 500 donors were re-analyzed and high-resolution HLA genotyping was added so that TCR occurrence patterns could be studied. Of the 350 to 450 genotyped donors, more than 75% were placed in the genetic ancestry cluster associated with self-reported Caucasian donors. In addition to the first cohort of 666 subjects, a separate validation cohort of 130 or so different subjects was used. A later genetic analysis took genome-wide SNP genotypes for about three fifths of the 666 donors and used that subset as a discovery cohort. To predict cytomegalovirus infection status, the study combined high-throughput TCR immunosequencing, statistical association of individual TCRs with disease status, and machine learning. HLA typing included class I and class II loci at four-digit resolution. Rather than drawing on any new phenotypic data, the later analysis identified candidate immune exposures from TCR beta sequences and the way those sequences occurred across donors. About 330 gigabases of sequencing data and roughly 81 million unique TCR sequences made up an early release that covered some 640 HLA-typed donors.

Library preparation was by the immunoSEQ multiplex PCR assay. A mixture of 60 forward primers for TCR Vbeta segments and 13 reverse primers for TCR Jbeta segments was used in the multiplex PCR. A multiplex PCR assay on genomic DNA amplified the CDR3 region of rearranged TCR beta genes. Amplified TCR beta libraries were sequenced as 87-base-pair reads on the Illumina HiSeq System. The source study handled its data this way. In a later analysis, tens of millions of unique TCR beta chains were counted across the 666 repertoires, and roughly 11 million of these chains were shared by at least two donors. A nearest-neighbor algorithm error-corrected the raw reads and collapsed the reads into unique sequences, merging closely related sequences to remove PCR and sequencing errors. To assign V, D and J gene segments, CDR3 sequences were aligned to IMGT reference sequences. For a sequence to be retained, a match of at least six nucleotides was required to both a V gene segment and a J gene segment. A rearrangement counted as productive if the CDR3 had no stop codons and remained in frame with V and J, and every other rearrangement counted as non-productive. CDR3 was defined by IMGT convention, running from the second conserved V-encoded cysteine to the conserved J-encoded phenylalanine. The earlier analysis of about 610 of the donors excluded any sequence lacking an unambiguous match to a single V gene segment. In an earlier analysis of approximately 590 of the donors, a V segment was called functional when productive rearrangements were above 56.7%, and segregating when the standard deviation between donors exceeded 5%. To diagnose cytomegalovirus status from the catalog of TCR beta chain sequences, a statistical classification framework was built. In a later analysis, V and J genes were assigned by comparing TCR nucleotide sequences against IMGT/GENE-DB human TR gene sequences. A later analysis assigned CDR3 sequences and most-parsimonious VDJ recombination scenarios with the TCRdist pipeline. In a later analysis, each TCR beta chain was defined by its CDR3 amino acid sequence together with its V-gene family, and reads lacking a unique V-gene family were excluded. As a way to deal with suspected cross-contamination and a sequencing artifact, a later analysis dropped roughly 600 nucleotide sequences that were highly shared and had low generation probability. In a later analysis, a clonal expansion index was calculated for each public chain from normalized within-repertoire ranks of inferred template counts. A later analysis computed generation probabilities with a VDJ recombination model fitted to out-of-frame rearrangements, and checked the results against IGoR. A later analysis scored TCR-TCR, TCR-HLA and TCR-CMV co-occurrence with hypergeometric tests, applying a repertoire-size bias correction to TCR pairs. In a later analysis, false discovery rates were estimated by permuting HLA or CMV assignments 20 times. In a later analysis, co-occurring TCRs were grouped with DBSCAN, and TCRdist sequence similarity was added when clustering was performed within HLA-allele-positive subsets. Co-occurrence clustering excluded repertoires with fewer than 30,000 or more than 120,000 public chains, plus five with anomalous nucleotide sharing. In TCRdb, the immuneACCESS table is reduced to in-frame sequences with V and J assigned. These tables do not hold every clone; where another copy was compared, an unresolved V gene accounts for under half, and the others remain unexplained. V, J and clone size are those of that table, while D and trimming were read from the DNA. The table of this sample itemizes over 60,000 clones. The top ten clonotypes cover 7.5% of the sample.

General conclusions and limits of the study: In a later analysis, most CMV-associated TCR beta chains were found to appear HLA-restricted, with HLA associations seemingly driven largely by CMV exposure. The cohort was sequenced for TCR beta chains only, and without alpha or paired-chain data the features that could be detected were limited. Across donors, most TCR sequences were observed very rarely, whereas some public TCRs were present in many individuals. An association between a missense DCLRE1C variant and V-gene and J-gene trimming of TCR beta chains was found in a later genetic analysis and replicated in an independent cohort. A cluster of highly shared sequence variants was judged likely to be a technical artifact of the sequencing pipeline. A later genetic analysis reported fewer N-insertions in productive TCRs among donors in an Asian-associated ancestry cluster than the roughly 670-donor mean. Correlated functional status among segregating V segments might reflect linkage disequilibrium, but an unknown experimental factor could not be ruled out. Several of the top co-occurrence clusters appeared to be linked to parvovirus B19, influenza, CMV and Epstein-Barr virus, according to a later analysis. Immune exposure information for the cohort was limited to CMV serostatus. In a later analysis, TCR association rates were found to vary across HLA loci, with the most associated TCRs seen for DRB1 alleles and the fewest for HLA-C alleles. A later analysis associated roughly 17,000 TCR beta sequences with specific HLA alleles at a false discovery rate of 0.05. Because counts were too low, some 16 rarely observed V segments, including chromosome 9 orphons, were excluded from the earlier analysis of under 650 of the donors. The study gave a list of 150 to 200 TCR beta chains associated with cytomegalovirus. Cytomegalovirus status was reported to be diagnosed by the classifier with high specificity and sensitivity in both the original and validation cohorts. The authors suggested that the approach could potentially be extended to other disease states and immunological phenotypes. A later analysis found that HLA-associated TCR beta chains were more clonally expanded and had lower generation probabilities than equally common non-associated chains. In an earlier analysis of a few hundred of the donors, most TCR beta V segments were observed in productive rearrangements about 87% or about 30% of the time, broadly matching IMGT annotations. HLA typing was unavailable for some donors at each locus, so association tests used only the typed subset. A few of the identified cytomegalovirus-associated TCR beta chains were confirmed in vitro to be specific for cytomegalovirus antigens. When HLA alleles, especially DR and DQ, strongly co-occurred, attributing TCR associations to individual alleles was difficult. A further reported finding was that TCR beta sequences accurately predicted the HLA-A and HLA-B alleles for most subjects in the first cohort. Sequencing depth was assumed to be roughly uniform across donors in the presence/absence analyses, though that assumption may not hold. Some IMGT-functional V segments, including TRBV6-2 and TRBV6-3, could not be told apart with the 87-base-pair reads, so those segments were excluded.

The cohort consisted of 666 healthy bone marrow donors. At the time of sampling, all cohort members were nominally healthy, though unrecorded immune exposures were likely present. The donor tested CMV seropositive, placing the donor among the roughly 300 seropositive members of the cohort. A peripheral blood sample was provided by each donor, and peripheral blood mononuclear cells were used for TCR beta sequencing. The Qiagen DNeasy Blood Extraction Kit was used to extract genomic DNA from the blood cell samples. Material for sequencing was PBMCs. This sequence originates from a female donor in good health and CMV-seropositive. The V and J genes are TRBV5-6 and TRBJ1-1; TRBD1 is a weak D gene call, 6 bases matching. For the CDR3, the sequence is CASSLAGRGRNTEAFF. The sequence in DNA is TGTGCCAGCAGCTTGGCAGGCAGGGGCCGGAACACTGAAGCTTTCTTT.